This TCR beta chain came from a study of T cell responses to AZD1222 COVID-19 vaccine. Findings and limits, study-wide: The study reported that nearly half of spike-specific TCRs target unmutated variant regions. Spike-specific TCR breadth and depth grew following two AZD1222 doses. Among vaccine-associated CD4 TCRs, coverage spanned spike, with dominance at 160-218 and 743-854.

Of note for this clone: What it binds is unknown.

The ends lost 6 bases at V and 4 bases at J; junction bases unmatched: 7. Germline CDR1 is SGHTA and CDR2 is FQGTGA. The CDR3 has 15 amino acids. Here immunoSEQ multiplex PCR was the method, and the copy in TCRdb shows in-frame clones only, minus some. This sample yields some 200,000 clones, of which more than 85% are seen a single time; around 1% belongs to the top ten. This TCR was recovered from an adult in good health. The sample here was peripheral blood, taken on day 0 of MenACWY control vaccination. The V and J genes are TRBV7-3 and TRBJ1-5; 9 bases line up with TRBD1. The CDR3 spells CASSPNGQGNQPQHF. CDR3 sequence (DNA): TGTGCCAGCAGTCCTAATGGACAGGGGAATCAGCCCCAGCATTTT.